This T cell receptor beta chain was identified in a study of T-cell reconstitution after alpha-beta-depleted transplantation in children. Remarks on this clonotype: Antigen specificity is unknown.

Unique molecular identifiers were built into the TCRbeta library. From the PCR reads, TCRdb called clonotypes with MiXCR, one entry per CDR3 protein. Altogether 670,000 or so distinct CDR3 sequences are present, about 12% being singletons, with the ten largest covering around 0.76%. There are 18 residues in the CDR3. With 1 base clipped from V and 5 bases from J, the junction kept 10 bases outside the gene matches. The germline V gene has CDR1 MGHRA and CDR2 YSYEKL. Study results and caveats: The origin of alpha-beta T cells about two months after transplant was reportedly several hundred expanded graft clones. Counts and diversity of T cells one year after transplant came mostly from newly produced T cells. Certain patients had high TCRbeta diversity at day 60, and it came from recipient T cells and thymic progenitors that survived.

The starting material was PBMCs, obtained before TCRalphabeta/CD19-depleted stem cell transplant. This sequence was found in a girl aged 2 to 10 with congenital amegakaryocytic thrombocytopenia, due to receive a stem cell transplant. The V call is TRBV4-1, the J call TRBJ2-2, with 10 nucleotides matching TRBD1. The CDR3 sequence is CASSQGLRDRGLTGELFF. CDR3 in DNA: TGCGCCAGCAGCCAAGGCCTCCGGGACAGGGGACTTACCGGGGAGCTGTTTTTT.